This TCR beta chain emerged from a study of OX40 agonist ivuxolimab in advanced cancers. TCRdb keeps only in-frame clones here, not all; method: immunoSEQ multiplex PCR. The repertoire holds 90,000 to 95,000 clones, with 84% as singletons. Trimming took 1 base from V and 5 from J; bases not matched to a gene: 7. Germline loops: CDR1 SGHRS, CDR2 YFSETQ. The CDR3 runs 16 residues. The source material was CD4+ or CD8+ T cells sorted from blood, sampled in a trial of the OX40 agonist ivuxolimab. This chain links TRBV5-1 with TRBJ2-5; 11 bases agree with TRBD1. The receptor's source is an adult with an advanced solid tumor such as melanoma, head and neck, liver or kidney cancer. CDR3 nucleotides: TGCGCCAGCAGCTTGAGGACAGGGGGCGCAGGGGAGACCCAGTACTTC. Protein product: CASSLRTGGAGETQYF.